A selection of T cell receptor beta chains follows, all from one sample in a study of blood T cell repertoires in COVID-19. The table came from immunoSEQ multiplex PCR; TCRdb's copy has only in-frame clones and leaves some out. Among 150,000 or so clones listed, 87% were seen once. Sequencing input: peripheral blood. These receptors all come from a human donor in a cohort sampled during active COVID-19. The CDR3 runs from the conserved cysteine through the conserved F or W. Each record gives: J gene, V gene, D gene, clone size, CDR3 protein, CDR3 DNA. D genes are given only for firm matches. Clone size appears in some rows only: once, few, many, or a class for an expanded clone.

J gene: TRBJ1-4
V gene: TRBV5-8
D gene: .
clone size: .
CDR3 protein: CASSLGQARNNEKLFF
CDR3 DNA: TGTGCCAGCAGCCTCGGCCAGGCCCGAAACAATGAAAAACTGTTTTTT

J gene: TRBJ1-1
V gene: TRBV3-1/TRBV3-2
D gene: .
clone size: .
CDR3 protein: CASTPRVGSEAFF
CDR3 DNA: TGTGCCAGCACTCCTCGCGTCGGGTCTGAAGCTTTCTTT

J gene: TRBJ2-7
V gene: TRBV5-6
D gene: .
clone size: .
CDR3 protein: CASSLAGTRASYEQYF
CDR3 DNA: TGTGCCAGCAGCTTGGCCGGGACAAGGGCCTCCTACGAGCAGTACTTC

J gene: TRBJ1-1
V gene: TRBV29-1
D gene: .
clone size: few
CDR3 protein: CSAIQGGTEAFF
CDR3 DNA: TGCAGCGCCATACAGGGAGGGACTGAAGCTTTCTTT

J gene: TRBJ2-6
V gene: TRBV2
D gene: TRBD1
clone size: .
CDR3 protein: CASSFGQASGANVLTF
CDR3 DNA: TGTGCCAGCAGCTTCGGACAGGCCTCTGGGGCCAACGTCCTGACTTTC

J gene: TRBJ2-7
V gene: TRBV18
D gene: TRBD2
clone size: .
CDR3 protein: CASSPIMGTSGDEQYF
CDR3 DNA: TGTGCCAGCTCACCGATAATGGGGACTAGCGGGGACGAGCAGTACTTC

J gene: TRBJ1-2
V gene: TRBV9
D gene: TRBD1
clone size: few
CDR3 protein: CASSDGQEGGYNYGYTF
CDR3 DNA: TGTGCCAGCAGCGACGGACAGGAGGGGGGTTATAACTATGGCTACACCTTC

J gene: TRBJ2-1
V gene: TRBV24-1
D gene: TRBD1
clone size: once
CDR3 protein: CATRPGQHSSYNEQFF
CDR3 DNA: TGTGCCACCAGACCGGGACAGCACAGCTCCTACAATGAGCAGTTCTTC

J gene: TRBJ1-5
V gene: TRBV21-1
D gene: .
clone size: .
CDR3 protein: CASSLWRWRRQPSNQPQHF
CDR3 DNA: TGTGCCAGCAGTCTGTGGAGGTGGCGACGTCAACCTAGCAATCAGCCCCAGCATTTT

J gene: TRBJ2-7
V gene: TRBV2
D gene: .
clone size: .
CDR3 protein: CASSSWSEQYF
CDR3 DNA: TGTGCCAGCAGTAGTTGGAGCGAGCAGTACTTC

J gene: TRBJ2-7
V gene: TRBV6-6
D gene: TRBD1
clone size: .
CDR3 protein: CASSIHRGQQYF
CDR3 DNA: TGTGCCAGCAGTATTCACAGGGGCCAGCAGTACTTC

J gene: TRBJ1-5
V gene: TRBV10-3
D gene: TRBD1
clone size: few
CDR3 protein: CAISPGTGSNQPQHF
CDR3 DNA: TGTGCCATCAGCCCCGGGACAGGGTCAAATCAGCCCCAGCATTTT

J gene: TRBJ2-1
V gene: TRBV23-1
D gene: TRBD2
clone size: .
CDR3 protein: CASSQCIGLAGDNEQFF
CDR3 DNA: TGCGCCAGCAGTCAATGTATTGGACTAGCGGGAGACAATGAGCAGTTCTTC

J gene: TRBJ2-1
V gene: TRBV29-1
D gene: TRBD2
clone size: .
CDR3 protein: CSVDPSGVNEQFF
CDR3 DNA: TGCAGCGTTGATCCCAGCGGGGTAAATGAGCAGTTCTTC

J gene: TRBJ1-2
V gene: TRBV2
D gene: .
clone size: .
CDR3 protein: CASSQQGPPYSGYTF
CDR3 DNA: TGTGCCAGCAGTCAGCAGGGGCCTCCCTATAGTGGCTACACCTTC

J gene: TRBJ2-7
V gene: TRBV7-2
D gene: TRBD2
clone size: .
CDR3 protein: CASSLGGGSSYEQYF
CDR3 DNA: TGTGCCAGCAGCTTAGGCGGGGGGAGCTCCTACGAGCAGTACTTC

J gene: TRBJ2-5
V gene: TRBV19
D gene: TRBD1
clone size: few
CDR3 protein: CASSGTGGSETQYF
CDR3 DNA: TGTGCCAGTAGCGGTACAGGGGGAAGTGAGACCCAGTACTTC

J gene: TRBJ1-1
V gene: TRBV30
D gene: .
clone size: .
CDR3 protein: CAWSSVNTEAFF
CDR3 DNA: TGTGCCTGGAGCTCAGTGAACACTGAAGCTTTCTTT

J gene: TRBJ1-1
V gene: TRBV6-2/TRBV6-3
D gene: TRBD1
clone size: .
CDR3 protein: CASSRTGENTEAFF
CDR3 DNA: TGTGCCAGCAGTCGGACAGGGGAGAACACTGAAGCTTTCTTT

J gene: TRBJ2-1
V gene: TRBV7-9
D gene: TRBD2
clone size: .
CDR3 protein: CASSFPEWGGYNEQFF
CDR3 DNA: TGTGCCAGCAGCTTCCCTGAATGGGGGGGGTACAATGAGCAGTTCTTC

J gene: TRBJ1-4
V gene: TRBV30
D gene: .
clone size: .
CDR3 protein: CAWSGARTDEKLFF
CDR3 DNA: TGTGCCTGGAGTGGGGCCCGGACAGATGAAAAACTGTTTTTT

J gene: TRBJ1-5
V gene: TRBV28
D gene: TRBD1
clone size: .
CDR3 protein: CASNKQGLGQPQHF
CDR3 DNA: TGTGCCAGCAATAAACAGGGGTTGGGCCAGCCCCAGCATTTT

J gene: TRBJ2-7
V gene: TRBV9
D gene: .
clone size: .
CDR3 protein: CASSARADSYEQYF
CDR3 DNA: TGTGCCAGCAGCGCCAGGGCAGACTCCTACGAGCAGTACTTC

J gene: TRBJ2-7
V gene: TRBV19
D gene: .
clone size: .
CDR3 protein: CASSIDLAEGPYEQYF
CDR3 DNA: TGTGCCAGTAGTATAGACCTGGCCGAGGGCCCCTACGAGCAGTACTTC

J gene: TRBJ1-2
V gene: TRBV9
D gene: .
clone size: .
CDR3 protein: CASSVALIGQGGYTF
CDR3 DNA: TGTGCCAGCAGCGTAGCTCTCATCGGGCAGGGGGGCTACACCTTC

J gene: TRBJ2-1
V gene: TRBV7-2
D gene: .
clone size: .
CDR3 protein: CASSLQGGSYNEQFF
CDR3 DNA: TGTGCCAGCAGCTTACAGGGGGGCTCCTACAATGAGCAGTTCTTC

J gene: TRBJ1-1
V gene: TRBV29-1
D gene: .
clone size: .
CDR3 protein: CSVEQEAGTEAFF
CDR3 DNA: TGCAGCGTTGAGCAAGAGGCGGGCACTGAAGCTTTCTTT

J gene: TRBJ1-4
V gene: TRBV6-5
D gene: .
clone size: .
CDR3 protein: CASHSHNEKLFF
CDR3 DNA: TGTGCCAGCCACAGCCATAATGAAAAACTGTTTTTT

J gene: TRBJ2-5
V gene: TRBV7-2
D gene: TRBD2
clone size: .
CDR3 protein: CASSLVSSGGAETQYF
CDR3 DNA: TGTGCCAGCAGCTTAGTGTCTAGCGGGGGGGCAGAGACCCAGTACTTC

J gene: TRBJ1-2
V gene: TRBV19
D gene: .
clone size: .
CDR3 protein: CASSTTGTYGYTF
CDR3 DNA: TGTGCCAGTAGTACAACAGGGACCTATGGCTACACCTTC

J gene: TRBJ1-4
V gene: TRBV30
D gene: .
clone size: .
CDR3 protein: CAWSGGREKLFF
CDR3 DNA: TGTGCCTGGAGTGGTGGGAGGGAAAAACTGTTTTTT

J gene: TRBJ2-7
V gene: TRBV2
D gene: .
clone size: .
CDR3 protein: CASSLARGEQYF
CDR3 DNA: TGTGCCAGCAGCCTCGCACGGGGCGAGCAGTACTTC

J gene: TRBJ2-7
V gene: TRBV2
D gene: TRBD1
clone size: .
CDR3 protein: CASHQDRENEQYF
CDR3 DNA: TGTGCCAGCCACCAAGACAGGGAGAACGAGCAGTACTTC

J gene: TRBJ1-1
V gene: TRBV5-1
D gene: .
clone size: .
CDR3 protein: CASSLVGRGNTEAFF
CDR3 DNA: TGCGCCAGCAGCTTGGTTGGTAGGGGGAACACTGAAGCTTTCTTT

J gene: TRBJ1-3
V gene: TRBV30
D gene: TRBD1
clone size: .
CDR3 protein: CAWEQVRGQYRVASGNTIYF
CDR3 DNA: TGTGCCTGGGAGCAAGTTCGGGGACAGTACCGTGTTGCCTCTGGAAACACCATATATTTT

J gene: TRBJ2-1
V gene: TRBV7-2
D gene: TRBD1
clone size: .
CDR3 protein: CAGRGQGGWDEQFF
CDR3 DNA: TGTGCCGGCCGGGGACAGGGAGGGTGGGATGAGCAGTTCTTC

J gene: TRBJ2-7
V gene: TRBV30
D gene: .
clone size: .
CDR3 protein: CAWSASYYEQYF
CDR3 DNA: TGTGCCTGGAGTGCCTCCTACTACGAGCAGTACTTC

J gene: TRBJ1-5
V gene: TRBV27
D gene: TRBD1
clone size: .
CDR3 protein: CASSLSGTGGWRNQPQHF
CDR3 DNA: TGTGCCAGCAGTTTATCGGGGACAGGGGGCTGGCGCAATCAGCCCCAGCATTTT

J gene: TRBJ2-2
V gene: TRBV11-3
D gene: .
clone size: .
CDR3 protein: CANLNRNTGELFF
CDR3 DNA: TGTGCCAACCTCAACAGAAACACCGGGGAGCTGTTTTTT

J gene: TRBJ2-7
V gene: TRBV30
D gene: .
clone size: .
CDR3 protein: CAWSVLRTTYEQYF
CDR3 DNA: TGTGCCTGGAGTGTACTTAGAACCACGTACGAGCAGTACTTC

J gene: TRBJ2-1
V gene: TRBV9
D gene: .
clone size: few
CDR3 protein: CASSVAGILSYNEQFF
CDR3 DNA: TGTGCCAGCAGCGTAGCGGGGATCCTATCCTACAATGAGCAGTTCTTC

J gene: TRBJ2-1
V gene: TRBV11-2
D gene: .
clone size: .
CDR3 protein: CASSPGLSSYNEQFF
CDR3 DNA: TGTGCCAGCAGCCCGGGACTGAGCTCCTACAATGAGCAGTTCTTC

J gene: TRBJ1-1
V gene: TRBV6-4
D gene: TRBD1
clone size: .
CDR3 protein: CASRGQGGTEAFF
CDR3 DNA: TGTGCCTCTAGGGGGCAGGGTGGGACTGAAGCTTTCTTT

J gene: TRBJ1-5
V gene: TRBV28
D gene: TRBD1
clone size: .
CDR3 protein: CASSVQGAWRNQPQHF
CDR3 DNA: TGTGCCAGCAGTGTCCAGGGGGCTTGGCGCAATCAGCCCCAGCATTTT

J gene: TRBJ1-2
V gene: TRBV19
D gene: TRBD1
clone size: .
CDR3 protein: CASSTFINRGGYTF
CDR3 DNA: TGTGCCAGTAGCACGTTTATTAACAGGGGAGGCTACACCTTC

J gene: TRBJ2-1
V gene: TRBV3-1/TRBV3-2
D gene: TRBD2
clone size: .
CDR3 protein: CASGKSGLAGSTGNEQFF
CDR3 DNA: TGTGCCAGCGGAAAATCGGGACTAGCGGGAAGTACGGGCAATGAGCAGTTCTTC

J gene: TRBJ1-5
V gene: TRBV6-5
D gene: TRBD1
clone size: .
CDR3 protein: CASSPGTDSNQPQHF
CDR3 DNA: TGTGCCAGCAGTCCAGGGACAGATAGCAATCAGCCCCAGCATTTT